This T cell receptor beta chain was obtained from a study of vaccination effects on CD4 cells after COVID-19. Clones were read by immunoSEQ multiplex PCR, and TCRdb kept only the in-frame ones, dropping some. The table includes more than 60,000 clones, around two thirds detected once. This CDR3 has 14 residues. V was pared by 7 bases and J by 4 bases, with 7 bases of the junction left unmatched. Germline V gene sequence: CDR1 LNHDA, CDR2 SQIVND (reference sequence). About this clone itself: Its antigen remains unknown.

The culture ran for about 10 days, and then CD4+ T cells were isolated. Of the BNT162b2 and mRNA-1273 vaccines, participants received two doses of one or the other. Vaccine recipients had no previous SARS-CoV-2 infection; their nucleocapsid antibodies were negative. A half-medium replacement with IL-2 medium was carried out on days 3 and 7. This TCR came from a human donor who received a COVID-19 vaccine. The material sequenced was CD4+ T cells from PBMCs cultured without peptide, taken after COVID-19 vaccination. V and J are TRBV19 and TRBJ2-5; 9 bases match TRBD2. The CDR3 loop is CASKGSGGRETQYF. The CDR3 nucleotides are TGTGCCAGTAAGGGTAGCGGGGGCCGAGAGACCCAGTACTTC.